The rows below give T cell receptor beta chains drawn from one sample of a study of chemoradiotherapy in HPV16-positive cancers. Clones were sequenced by immunoSEQ multiplex PCR, and TCRdb holds only the in-frame ones, with some missing. This sample has over 2,500 clones, with roughly 80% found just once. The sequenced sample was blood, obtained from a patient who underwent chemoradiotherapy. These receptors were taken from a human donor with HPV-associated anogenital cancer. Each CDR3 is given with its conserved first and last residue. The order of the fields is D gene, CDR3 length, J gene, clone size, V gene, CDR3 DNA, CDR3 protein. A D gene is named only where the DNA matches it firmly. Expanded clones get a size class; other rows say once, few or many, or leave the size out.

NA	14	TRBJ1-5	NA	TRBV30	TGTGCCTGGAGTGTACAAATAGGCCATCAGCCCCAGCATTTT	CAWSVQIGHQPQHF
NA	11	TRBJ2-1	NA	TRBV19	TGTGCCAGTAGGAACTACGAAGAGCAGTTCTTC	CASRNYEEQFF
TRBD2	14	TRBJ2-7	once	TRBV9	TGTGCCAGCAGCCTAAGCGGGGGGGCCTACGAGCAGTACTTC	CASSLSGGAYEQYF
NA	13	TRBJ2-7	once	TRBV30	TGTGCCTGGAGTTCGTGGGATTCCTACGAGCAGTACTTC	CAWSSWDSYEQYF
TRBD1	13	TRBJ1-1	few	TRBV19	TGTGCCAGTAGTCCAACAGGGGGCACTGAAGCTTTCTTT	CASSPTGGTEAFF
NA	12	TRBJ1-1	NA	TRBV6-6	TGTGCCAGCAGTTCGCTAATTGGGGAAGCTTTCTTT	CASSSLIGEAFF
TRBD1	15	TRBJ1-3	once	TRBV14	TGTGCCAGCAGCAACAGGGGATCTTCTGGAAACACCATATATTTT	CASSNRGSSGNTIYF
NA	16	TRBJ1-5	NA	TRBV7-6	TGTGCCAGCAGCCGTGATTGGGCAGGCAACAATCAGCCCCAGCATTTT	CASSRDWAGNNQPQHF
TRBD1	15	TRBJ2-7	NA	TRBV27	TGTGCCAGCAGTCCTCGGACAGGGCTTAGGTACGAGCAGTACTTC	CASSPRTGLRYEQYF
TRBD1	14	TRBJ2-2	NA	TRBV29-1	TGCAGCGTTGGGACAGGGGGATTCACCGGGGAGCTGTTTTTT	CSVGTGGFTGELFF
TRBD1	18	TRBJ2-3	NA	TRBV5-4	TGTGCCAGCAGTCTTACAGGGGGCGGAGGGGGACTCCCAGATACGCAGTATTTT	CASSLTGGGGGLPDTQYF
NA	17	TRBJ2-4	NA	TRBV7-8	TGTGCCAGCAGCTTAGAAGGAGGATGGGTAGCCAAAAACATTCAGTACTTC	CASSLEGGWVAKNIQYF
TRBD1	14	TRBJ1-2	NA	TRBV5-6	TGTGCCAGCAGCTCCGGACAGGTAGTCTATGGCTACACCTTC	CASSSGQVVYGYTF
TRBD1	14	TRBJ1-1	NA	TRBV10-3	TGTGCCATCAGACCGGGACAGGGAAGCACTGAAGCTTTCTTT	CAIRPGQGSTEAFF
NA	14	TRBJ1-3	NA	TRBV10-3	TGTGCCAGCAGTTCCGGACAGCCGGGAAACACCATATATTTT	CASSSGQPGNTIYF
NA	10	TRBJ1-5	NA	TRBV20-1	TGCAGTGCTAGAGGCGCGCCCCAGCATTTT	CSARGAPQHF
TRBD1	18	TRBJ2-5	NA	TRBV28	TGTGCCAGCAGTTTCTTCGGATTCGACAGGGGAAAAGGGGAGACCCAGTACTTC	CASSFFGFDRGKGETQYF
NA	15	TRBJ1-4	NA	TRBV19	TGTGCCAGTAGTATGGAGATGGGAGTTAATGAAAAACTGTTTTTT	CASSMEMGVNEKLFF
NA	13	TRBJ1-5	few	TRBV30	TGTGCCTGGAGTACCCTTCAGAAGTGGCCCCAGCATTTT	CAWSTLQKWPQHF
NA	15	TRBJ2-2	NA	TRBV6-6	TGTGCCAGCAGCCCGTCCGACGGGCTCACCGGGGAGCTGTTTTTT	CASSPSDGLTGELFF
NA	15	TRBJ1-4	NA	TRBV4-3	TGCGCCAGCAGCCCAGGGGTAGGACAGAAAGAAAAACTGTTTTTT	CASSPGVGQKEKLFF
TRBD1	14	TRBJ1-4	large	TRBV7-9	TGTGCCAGCAGCCACGGACAGGCTGGGGAAAAACTGTTTTTT	CASSHGQAGEKLFF
NA	14	TRBJ2-7	NA	TRBV1	TGCACCTTCCGCTTGAGTCCTAGCTCCTACGAGCAGTACTTC	CTFRLSPSSYEQYF
NA	14	TRBJ2-5	few	TRBV5-6	TGTGCCAGCAGCTTGGCCGCGGGGAGGAAGACCCAGTACTTC	CASSLAAGRKTQYF
TRBD1	15	TRBJ1-1	NA	TRBV7-8	TGTGCCAGCAGCGTAGGACAGGGAATCAACACTGAAGCTTTCTTT	CASSVGQGINTEAFF
TRBD1	14	TRBJ1-4	NA	TRBV5-6	TGTGCCAGCAGCTTGGGACAGGGGACTGAAAAACTGTTTTTT	CASSLGQGTEKLFF
NA	12	TRBJ2-7	NA	TRBV7-9	TGTGCCAGCAGCTTAGTTGGGGGCGTGCAGTACTTC	CASSLVGGVQYF
TRBD1	14	TRBJ2-3	NA	TRBV7-8	TGTGCCAGCAGCTTAGCACAGGGGGCTGAAACGCAGTATTTT	CASSLAQGAETQYF
NA	13	TRBJ2-5	NA	TRBV30	TGTGCCTGGAGCGTAAAGGGGTGGGAGACCCAGTACTTC	CAWSVKGWETQYF
NA	11	TRBJ1-2	NA	TRBV20-1	TGCAGTGCTTTGAACAGGGATGGCTACACCTTC	CSALNRDGYTF
NA	15	TRBJ2-2	NA	TRBV6-1	TGTGCCAGCAGTGAAGCCCCCGGCGGGGCCGGGGAGCTGTTTTTT	CASSEAPGGAGELFF
TRBD1	17	TRBJ2-5	few	TRBV7-2	TGTGCCAGCAGCTTATCACCGGGGACAGTACTTAGCGAGACCCAGTACTTC	CASSLSPGTVLSETQYF
TRBD1	11	TRBJ1-2	NA	TRBV29-1	TGCAGCGTTGCTCAGGGGGCGGACTACACCTTC	CSVAQGADYTF
NA	13	TRBJ2-5	NA	TRBV6-6	TGTGCCAGCAGTTACGGAGATGAAGAGACCCAGTACTTC	CASSYGDEETQYF
TRBD2	17	TRBJ2-1	NA	TRBV2	TGTGCCAGCAGTTTTTCCCCGCCTAGCGGGGTTTACAATGAGCAGTTCTTC	CASSFSPPSGVYNEQFF
TRBD1	15	TRBJ2-5	NA	TRBV19	TGTGCCAGTAGCAAGGGACAGGGTATTGGAGAGACCCAGTACTTC	CASSKGQGIGETQYF
TRBD1	14	TRBJ1-5	once	TRBV30	TGTGCCTGGAGGCCTACAGGGGGCAGTCAGCCCCAGCATTTT	CAWRPTGGSQPQHF
NA	13	TRBJ2-5	NA	TRBV5-1	TGCGCCAGCAGCTTGATAGGGAAAGAGACCCAGTACTTC	CASSLIGKETQYF
NA	15	TRBJ2-5	NA	TRBV6-5	TGTGCCAGCAGTCGCACTGCGGGTCGACAAGAGACCCAGTACTTC	CASSRTAGRQETQYF
NA	14	TRBJ1-2	NA	TRBV5-6	TGTGCCAGCAGACCCGACCCCGCTAACTATGGCTACACCTTC	CASRPDPANYGYTF
NA	14	TRBJ1-2	few	TRBV11-1	TGTGCCAGCAGCTTGGACGGGGACGGCCGGGGGTACACCTTC	CASSLDGDGRGYTF
NA	15	TRBJ2-7	NA	TRBV5-1	TGCGCCAGCAGCTTAGAACCGCTGGGTTCGGGAGAGCAGTACTTC	CASSLEPLGSGEQYF
NA	15	TRBJ1-2	NA	TRBV6-1	TGTGCCAGCAGTGAGGGTACCTCAGACTTCTATGGCTACACCTTC	CASSEGTSDFYGYTF
NA	11	TRBJ1-2	few	TRBV30	TGTGCCTGGGAACCAGCGAATGGCTACACCTTC	CAWEPANGYTF
NA	13	TRBJ1-1	NA	TRBV5-1	TGCGCCAGCAGCCCTTCTATGAACACTGAAGCTTTCTTT	CASSPSMNTEAFF
NA	16	TRBJ2-1	NA	TRBV11-3	TGTGCCAGCAGCTTAGATGGACAGTTTACTTACAATGAGCAGTTCTTC	CASSLDGQFTYNEQFF
NA	13	TRBJ2-1	NA	TRBV13	TGTGCCAGCAGCTTCCCTGGGTTCGATGAGCGGTTCTTC	CASSFPGFDERFF
NA	17	TRBJ2-3	NA	TRBV29-1	TGCAGCGTTGTCTTGTTTGGAACGACCCTTAGCACAGATACGCAGTATTTT	CSVVLFGTTLSTDTQYF
TRBD1	15	TRBJ1-5	NA	TRBV28	TGTGCCAGCAGCCTGGACAGGGCGGGGAATCAGCCCCAGCATTTT	CASSLDRAGNQPQHF
NA	15	TRBJ2-7	NA	TRBV5-4	TGTGCCAGCAGCTTGTCCCAGGGAGCGGCCTACGAGCAGTACTTC	CASSLSQGAAYEQYF
NA	15	TRBJ2-7	once	TRBV5-6	TGTGCCAGCAGCTTGGAGTCAGGGATTACCTACGAGCAGTACTTC	CASSLESGITYEQYF
TRBD1	14	TRBJ1-4	NA	TRBV7-2	TGTGCCAGCAGCGGACAGGTTTCTAATGAAAAACTGTTTTTT	CASSGQVSNEKLFF
NA	14	TRBJ1-1	few	TRBV7-2	TGTGCCAGCAGCTTAGCCCGGGGGAACACTGAAGCTTTCTTT	CASSLARGNTEAFF
NA	13	TRBJ1-2	NA	TRBV6-1	TGTGCCAGCAGTGAAAGGAAAAACTATGGCTACACCTTC	CASSERKNYGYTF
NA	14	TRBJ2-3	NA	TRBV2	TGTGCCAGCAGTGGGTCGGCTATTACAGATACGCAGTATTTT	CASSGSAITDTQYF